The rows below give T cell receptor beta chains drawn from one sample of a study of shared clonotypes between healthy human individuals. Using immunoSEQ multiplex PCR, the repertoire was profiled, and TCRdb retains in-frame clones only, with some absent. This table has 400,000 to 600,000 clones, approximately 79% appearing once. The sequenced sample was PBMCs. Receptor source: a woman aged 40 to 50 in good health. Some clones in this sample may be carry-over from other donors' samples. The CDR3 runs from the conserved cysteine through the conserved F or W. A D gene is named only where the DNA matches it firmly. Size tells how often a clone was seen (once, few, many) or the class of an expanded clone, and some rows leave it out.

>TRBJ2-1|TRBV6-1|-|TRBD2
TGTGCCAGCAGTGAAGAGGACGGGAGGGCAGGGGTGCAGTTCTTC
CASSEEDGRAGVQFF
>TRBJ2-3|TRBV7-9|-|-
TGTGCCAGCAGCTTAAAGCGGAGCACAGATACGCAGTATTTT
CASSLKRSTDTQYF
>TRBJ1-5|TRBV19|once|-
TGTGCCAGTAGTGAGACCGGGCTAAATCAGCCCCAGCATTTT
CASSETGLNQPQHF
>TRBJ2-3|TRBV7-3|once|-
TGTGCCAGCAGCCCCACGACAGCTTCCACAGATACGCAGTATTTT
CASSPTTASTDTQYF
>TRBJ2-2|TRBV5-4|-|-
TGTGCCAGCGGTCTATACACCGGGGAGCTGTTTTTT
CASGLYTGELFF
>TRBJ2-1|TRBV19|-|-
TGTGCCAGTAGTACTTATCTTGATGGGGGAGCAAACAATGAGCAGTTCTTC
CASSTYLDGGANNEQFF
>TRBJ1-1|TRBV6-5|-|-
TGTGCCAGCAGTCTTAACCGGGACGGTTTAACTGAAGCTTTCTTT
CASSLNRDGLTEAFF
>TRBJ2-3|TRBV23-1|-|-
TGCGCCAGCAGTCAATCGACATGCCGCACAGATACGCAGTATTTT
CASSQSTCRTDTQYF
>TRBJ2-3|TRBV7-9|-|TRBD1
TGTGCCAGCAGCTTAGAAGGTCAGACAGGGTTCAGCACAGATACGCAGTATTTT
CASSLEGQTGFSTDTQYF
>TRBJ1-2|TRBV27|-|-
TGTGCCAGCAGTTTATCATGGGGGCAAACCCTACTGTATGGCTACACCTTC
CASSLSWGQTLLYGYTF
>TRBJ1-6|TRBV11-2|once|TRBD1
TGTGCCAGCGGAAGGACAGGCTCCTATAATTCACCCCTCCACTTT
CASGRTGSYNSPLHF
>TRBJ1-1|TRBV10-3|-|-
TGTGCCATCAGTGAGTTTTCAGACAGTGAAGCTTTCTTT
CAISEFSDSEAFF
>TRBJ2-5|TRBV2|-|-
TGTGCCAGCACCCCTGAATCTGAGACCCAGTACTTC
CASTPESETQYF
>TRBJ1-4|TRBV5-1|-|TRBD1
TGCGCCAGCACAGGGGGAACCCCTAATGAAAAACTGTTTTTT
CASTGGTPNEKLFF
>TRBJ1-5|TRBV18|-|TRBD1
TGTGCCAGCTCACAGGGGGCGAGCAATCAGCCCCAGCATTTT
CASSQGASNQPQHF
>TRBJ1-1|TRBV6-5|few|TRBD1
TGTGCCAGCAGTTACAGGGACAGCACTGAAGCTTTCTTT
CASSYRDSTEAFF
>TRBJ1-5|TRBV6-5|-|TRBD1
TGTGCCAGCAGCTCGGGACAGAGCAATCAGCCCCAGCATTTT
CASSSGQSNQPQHF
>TRBJ2-7|TRBV5-4|-|-
TGTGCCAGCAGCTTGGATCCAGGGCCCTACGAGCAGTACTTC
CASSLDPGPYEQYF
>TRBJ2-2|TRBV5-1|-|-
TGCGCCAGCAGCTTAGGGCGACACACCGGGGAGCTGTTTTTT
CASSLGRHTGELFF
>TRBJ2-7|TRBV28|-|-
TGTGCCAGCAAGCTCGGAAGATCCTACGAGCAGTACTTC
CASKLGRSYEQYF
>TRBJ2-7|TRBV9|-|TRBD1
TGTGCCAGCAGCGTAGCCGGGACAGGGAGCGTCTACGAGCAGTACTTC
CASSVAGTGSVYEQYF
>TRBJ2-1|TRBV21-1|many|-
TGTGCCAGCAGCAAAGTTCGAGCTTCCCCGACCCAAAATGAGCAGTTCTTC
CASSKVRASPTQNEQFF
>TRBJ2-3|TRBV19|-|-
TGTGCCAGTAGTCGTGGCGGGACAGATACGCAGTATTTT
CASSRGGTDTQYF
>TRBJ1-1|TRBV18|-|-
TGTGCCAGCTCACCACCAGGGCCGGACACTGAAGCTTTCTTT
CASSPPGPDTEAFF
>TRBJ1-1|TRBV28|once|-
TGTGCCAGCAGTCCCCCGACCGGGACGGTTGGGGACACTGAAGCTTTCTTT
CASSPPTGTVGDTEAFF
>TRBJ2-1|TRBV11-3|-|TRBD2
TGTGCCAGCAGCTTAGGGAGGACTAGCGGGAGTGTTAATGAGCAGTTCTTC
CASSLGRTSGSVNEQFF
>TRBJ2-2|TRBV7-2|-|TRBD2
TGTGCCAGCAGGTTGACTAGCGGGAGTCCCGGGGAGCTGTTTTTT
CASRLTSGSPGELFF
>TRBJ2-2|TRBV7-9|-|-
TGTGCCAGCAGCTTAGGGCGCGGGACGAACACCGGGGAGCTGTTTTTT
CASSLGRGTNTGELFF
>TRBJ2-4|TRBV14|-|-
TGTGCCAGCAGCCGGCGAGGGTCCCGGAACATTCAGTACTTC
CASSRRGSRNIQYF
>TRBJ1-1|TRBV11-1|-|TRBD1
TGTGCCAGCAGCCCCAACCCCGGACAGGGTACTGAAGCTTTCTTT
CASSPNPGQGTEAFF
>TRBJ2-3|TRBV11-2|-|-
TGTGCCAGCAGCTTTCCAACGGGAGATGGGGTAGATACGCAGTATTTT
CASSFPTGDGVDTQYF
>TRBJ2-5|TRBV6-6|-|TRBD1
TGTGCCACCAACAGGGGGTCCCAAGAGACCCAGTACTTC
CATNRGSQETQYF
>TRBJ1-5|TRBV7-6|-|-
TGTGCCAGCAGCTTAAGGCGGGGACCGAGCAATCAGCCCCAGCATTTT
CASSLRRGPSNQPQHF
>TRBJ2-5|TRBV5-1|-|-
TGCGCCAGCAGCCTTAGAAGGGAAGAGACCCAGTACTTC
CASSLRREETQYF
>TRBJ2-3|TRBV7-3|-|TRBD2
TGTGCCAGCAGCTTGGGAGCGGGAGAACGGACAGATACGCAGTATTTT
CASSLGAGERTDTQYF
>TRBJ2-7|TRBV11-2|-|-
TGTGTCAGCAGCTTAAAGTGGGGGACCACCTACGAGCAGTACTTC
CVSSLKWGTTYEQYF